This entry lists 15 T cell receptor beta chains sequenced from one sample in a study of beta chain features in type 1 diabetes. TCRB transcripts that were expressed got sequenced, as all of the isolated RNA had been reverse transcribed. Using immunoSEQ multiplex PCR, the repertoire was profiled, and TCRdb retains in-frame clones only, with some absent. The profile shows under 900,000 clones, about a sixth of them singletons. Sample: naive CD4+ T cells from blood. The receptors stem from a woman aged 18-29 years in good health.

In this sample, this clone turned up a few times. The chain employs TRBV7-2 and TRBJ2-7; TRBD2 aligns across 8 bases. With 6 bases clipped from V and 0 bases from J, the junction kept 10 bases outside the gene matches. Germline assignment: CDR1 SGHTA and CDR2 FQGNSA. The CDR3 totals 16 residues. The CDR3 bases are TGTGCCAGCAGTCTTAGGGCTAGCGGGCCCTCCTACGAGCAGTACTTC. Translation: CASSLRASGPSYEQYF.

This clone was seen a few times. The sample has other DNA sequences that encode this CDR3 too. The rearrangement links TRBV29-1 to TRBJ2-3; TRBD1 matches 8 bases. CDR1 is SQVTM, CDR2 ANQGSEA, per germline. Trimming cost V 6 bases and J 3 bases; bases outside gene matches: 2. The CDR3 length is 12 residues. The CDR3 sequence is CSVDRGTDTQYF. CDR3 coding DNA: TGCAGCGTAGACAGGGGTACAGATACGCAGTATTTT.

This clone was seen only a few times. The rearrangement links TRBV9 to TRBJ2-1; maybe TRBD1 (6 bases). This CDR3 has 13 amino acids. Trimming removed 3 bases at V and 10 bases at J, with 14 bases between. Per germline, CDR1 SGDLS and CDR2 YYNGEE. The CDR3, as DNA: TGTGCCAGCAGCGCTGGAGAGAGGGGGGAGCAGTTCTTC. It translates to CASSAGERGEQFF.

The chain has TRBV28 and TRBJ1-2; 7 bases are a match to TRBD1. V trimming: 6 bases; J trimming: 2 bases; junction bases outside the gene matches: 6. The CDR3 loop spans 14 amino acids. Germline CDR1 MDHEN, CDR2 SYDVKM. The CDR3 loop reads CASSSGGQNYGYTF. Here the CDR3 DNA reads TGTGCCAGCAGCTCCGGGGGACAGAACTATGGCTACACCTTC.

This clone was detected only a few times. The V and J genes are TRBV9 and TRBJ1-2, with 8 bases fitting TRBD1. CDR1 is SGDLS, CDR2 YYNGEE, per germline. The CDR3 extends over 15 amino acids. V lost 0 bases to trimming and J lost 8 bases; unmatched junction nucleotides: 9. Here the CDR3 DNA reads TGTGCCAGCAGCGTAGACCCAACAGGGGGGAGAGGCTACACCTTC. Translated, it gives CASSVDPTGGRGYTF.

The chain joins TRBV7-9 to TRBJ2-1; TRBD2 agrees at 11 bases. This CDR3 has 15 residues. Trimming cost V 5 bases and J 3 bases; bases outside gene matches: 3. Germline CDR1 and CDR2: SEHNR and FQNEAQ (reference sequence). CDR3 amino acids: CASSKGLADYNEQFF. The CDR3 DNA reads as TGTGCCAGCAGCAAGGGACTAGCGGACTACAATGAGCAGTTCTTC.

The rearrangement uses TRBV19 and TRBJ1-5, with D uncertain. This CDR3 region has 14 residues. Germline V gene data show CDR1 as LNHDA and CDR2 as SQIVND (reference sequence). V was pared by 3 bases and J by 3 bases, with 9 bases between. CDR3 amino acids: CASSIYTYNQPQHF. The CDR3, as DNA: TGTGCCAGTAGTATTTACACATACAATCAGCCCCAGCATTTT.

The rearrangement links TRBV9 to TRBJ1-4, with unresolved D. The CDR3 consists of 15 residues. With 0 bases removed from V and 8 bases from J, the gap between germline ends came to 14 bases. The germline gives CDR1 SGDLS, CDR2 YYNGEE. The CDR3 is CASSVGYTSGEKLFF. DNA of the CDR3: TGTGCCAGCAGCGTAGGATACACCTCGGGGGAAAAACTGTTTTTT.

The chain couples TRBV6-5 to TRBJ1-4, with a tentative D call TRBD1 (5 bases). Germline V gives CDR1 MNHEY, CDR2 SVGAGI. The V end was cut by 5 bases, the J end by 4 bases, with 11 bases between. This CDR3 is built from 14 residues. CDR3 protein: CASSKGHFNEKLFF. The CDR3 DNA follows: TGTGCCAGCAGTAAAGGACACTTTAATGAAAAACTGTTTTTT.

There are a few counts of this clone. The same CDR3 arises from other DNA sequences in this sample as well. V and J are TRBV18 and TRBJ2-7; D is perhaps TRBD1 (5 bases). Germline assignment: CDR1 KGHSH and CDR2 LQKENI. The length of the CDR3 is 14 residues. V gave up 1 base and J gave up 4 bases, with 11 bases separating them. CDR3 protein: CASSPRTGSYEQYF. CDR3 bases: TGTGCCAGCTCACCACGCACAGGCTCTTACGAGCAGTACTTC. Combining the CDR3 with reference TRBV18 and TRBJ2-7 gives the whole variable domain NAGVMQNPRHLVRRRGQEARLRCSPMKGHSHVYWYRQLPEEGLKFMVYLQKENIIDESGMPKERFSAEFPKEGPSILRIQQVVRGDSAAYFCASSPRTGSYEQYFGPGTRLTVT.

The rearrangement links TRBV9 to TRBJ2-7, with TRBD2 matching 8 bases. After removal of 2 bases from V and 4 bases from J, the junction contained 11 bases not matched to a gene. Germline CDR1 reads SGDLS; CDR2 reads YYNGEE. CDR3 size: 16 residues. CDR3 sequence: CASSVASGPADYEQYF. CDR3 bases: TGTGCCAGCAGCGTGGCTAGCGGGCCAGCCGATTACGAGCAGTACTTC.

The rearrangement joins TRBV11-2 to TRBJ2-6; tentatively, D is TRBD2 (6 bases). There are 19 residues in the CDR3. The V and J ends lost 4 bases and 1 base respectively, with 20 bases between them. Germline CDR1 is SGHAT and CDR2 is FQNNGV. CDR3 amino acids: CASSSPPGLRLSGANVLTF. CDR3 nucleotide sequence: TGTGCCAGCAGCTCCCCTCCGGGACTGAGGCTTTCTGGGGCCAACGTCCTGACTTTC. The full variable domain, completed using reference TRBV11-2 and TRBJ2-6, is EAGVAQSPRYKIIEKRQSVAFWCNPISGHATLYWYQQILGQGPKLLIQFQNNGVVDDSQLPKDRFSAERLKGVDSTLKIQPAKLEDSAVYLCASSSPPGLRLSGANVLTFGAGSRLTVL.

The J gene is TRBJ2-7, the V gene TRBV28; D might be TRBD1 (7 bases). CDR3 length: 17 residues. Germline V gene data show CDR1 as MDHEN and CDR2 as SYDVKM. Trimming took off 7 bases at V and 2 bases at J, with 24 bases between the two ends. CDR3 region: CASNHPQGGESAYEQYF. In DNA form, the CDR3 reads TGTGCCAGCAATCACCCTCAGGGGGGAGAAAGCGCCTACGAGCAGTACTTC.

V and J are TRBV11-2 and TRBJ2-1, with a weak D call TRBD2 (7 bases). CDR1 and CDR2 (germline): SGHAT, FQNNGV. Trimming took 3 bases from V and 2 from J, leaving 14 bases between them. This CDR3 spans 16 amino acids. Here the CDR3 reads CASSLVMRGPYNEQFF. The CDR3 bases are TGTGCCAGCAGCTTGGTCATGCGGGGGCCCTACAATGAGCAGTTCTTC.

This clone was counted a few times. The J gene is TRBJ2-2, the V gene TRBV5-4; 8 bases align to TRBD2. This CDR3 region has 15 residues. V dropped 2 bases and J dropped 1; count of bases not matched to a gene: 1. Per the germline V gene, CDR1 is SGHNT and CDR2 is YYREEE (reference sequence). CDR3 sequence reads: CASSLREGNTGELFF. The CDR3 nucleotides read TGTGCCAGCAGCTTACGGGAGGGGAACACCGGGGAGCTGTTTTTT.